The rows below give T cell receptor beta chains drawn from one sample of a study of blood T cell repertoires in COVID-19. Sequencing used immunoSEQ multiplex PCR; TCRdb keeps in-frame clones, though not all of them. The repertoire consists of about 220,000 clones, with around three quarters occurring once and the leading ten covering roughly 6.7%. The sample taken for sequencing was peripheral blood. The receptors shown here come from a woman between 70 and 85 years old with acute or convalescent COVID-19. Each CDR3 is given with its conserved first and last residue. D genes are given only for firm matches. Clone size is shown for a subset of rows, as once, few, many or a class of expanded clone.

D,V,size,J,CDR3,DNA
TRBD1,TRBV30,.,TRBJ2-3,CAWSVPGQGPDTQYF,TGTGCCTGGAGTGTACCCGGACAGGGACCAGATACGCAGTATTTT
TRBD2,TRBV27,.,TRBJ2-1,CASSQGTSGGSSYNEQFF,TGTGCCAGCAGTCAGGGGACTAGCGGGGGGTCATCCTACAATGAGCAGTTCTTC
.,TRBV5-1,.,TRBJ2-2,CASNSRNTGELFF,TGCGCCAGCAACAGTCGGAACACCGGGGAGCTGTTTTTT
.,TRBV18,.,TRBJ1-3,CASSPSKGASGNTIYF,TGTGCCAGCTCACCCTCCAAGGGAGCCTCTGGAAACACCATATATTTT
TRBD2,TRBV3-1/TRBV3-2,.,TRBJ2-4,CASSQVGGGKNIQYF,TGTGCCAGCAGCCAAGTTGGGGGAGGGAAAAACATTCAGTACTTC
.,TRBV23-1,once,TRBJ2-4,CASTINSWQGGIKNIQYF,TGCGCCAGCACTATCAACTCTTGGCAGGGGGGTATCAAAAACATTCAGTACTTC
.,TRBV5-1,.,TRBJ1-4,CASSLVAGREKLFF,TGCGCCAGCAGCTTGGTAGCAGGGAGGGAAAAACTGTTTTTT
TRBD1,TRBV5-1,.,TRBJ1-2,CASSPGQENYGYTF,TGCGCCAGCAGCCCGGGACAGGAGAACTATGGCTACACCTTC
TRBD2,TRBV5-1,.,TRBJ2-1,CASSLSTGGVKFF,TGCGCCAGCAGCTTGTCAACCGGGGGGGTCAAGTTCTTC
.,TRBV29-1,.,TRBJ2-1,CSVGPRGARANEQFF,TGCAGCGTCGGCCCGCGGGGAGCCCGGGCCAATGAGCAGTTCTTC
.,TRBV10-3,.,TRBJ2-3,CAITSSWAGDTQYF,TGTGCCATCACTAGCTCTTGGGCGGGAGATACGCAGTATTTT
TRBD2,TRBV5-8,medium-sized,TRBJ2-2,CASSRRAGTSVGELFF,TGTGCCAGCAGCCGTAGAGCCGGGACTAGCGTAGGGGAGCTGTTTTTT
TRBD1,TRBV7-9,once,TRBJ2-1,CASSEQGANEQFF,TGTGCCAGCAGCGAGCAGGGGGCCAATGAGCAGTTCTTC
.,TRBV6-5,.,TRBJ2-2,CASTPLRGNTGELFF,TGTGCCAGCACTCCTCTGCGGGGGAACACCGGGGAGCTGTTTTTT
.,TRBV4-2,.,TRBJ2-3,CASSQDQVQSPDTQYF,TGTGCCAGCAGCCAAGATCAAGTCCAGTCCCCCGATACGCAGTATTTT
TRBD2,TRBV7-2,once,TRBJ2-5,CASSRGVWGGSQYF,TGTGCCAGCAGCAGAGGGGTCTGGGGAGGGTCCCAGTACTTC
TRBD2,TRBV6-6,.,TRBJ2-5,CASSQGAGGSETQYF,TGTGCCAGCAGCCAGGGAGCGGGGGGTTCAGAAACCCAGTACTTC
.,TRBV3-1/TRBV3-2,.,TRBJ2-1,CASSQPEDIHEQFF,TGTGCCAGCAGCCAGCCCGAGGACATTCATGAGCAGTTCTTC
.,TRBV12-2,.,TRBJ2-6,CASRLDGLGSGANVLTF,TGTGCAAGTCGCTTAGATGGTCTCGGGTCTGGGGCCAACGTCCTGACTTTC
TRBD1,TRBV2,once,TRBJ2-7,CASSEDRGQDEQYF,TGTGCCAGCAGTGAAGACAGGGGGCAGGACGAGCAGTACTTC
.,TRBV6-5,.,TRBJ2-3,CASRGPYTADTQYF,TGTGCCAGCAGGGGGCCATACACGGCAGATACGCAGTATTTT
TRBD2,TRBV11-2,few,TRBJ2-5,CASTGALAGGTETQYF,TGTGCCAGCACCGGAGCACTAGCGGGGGGAACAGAGACCCAGTACTTC
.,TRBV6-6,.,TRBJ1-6,CASSPYGNSPLHF,TGTGCCAGCAGTCCATACGGTAATTCACCCCTCCACTTT
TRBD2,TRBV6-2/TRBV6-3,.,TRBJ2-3,CASSTIQRGRRNTQYF,TGTGCCAGCAGTACAATCCAGCGGGGGCGCAGAAATACGCAGTATTTT
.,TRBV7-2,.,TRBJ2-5,CASSLSGTQETQYF,TGTGCCAGCAGCTTATCGGGTACCCAAGAGACCCAGTACTTC
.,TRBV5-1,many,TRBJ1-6,CASRNSFDSPLHF,TGCGCCAGCAGAAATAGTTTCGATTCACCCCTCCACTTT
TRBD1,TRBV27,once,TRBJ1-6,CASSLSDGQGNSPLHF,TGTGCCAGCAGTTTAAGTGACGGACAGGGGAATTCACCCCTCCACTTT
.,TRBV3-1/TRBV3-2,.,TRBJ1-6,CASSHSDNSPLHF,TGTGCCAGCAGCCACAGTGATAATTCACCCCTCCACTTT
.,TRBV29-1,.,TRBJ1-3,CGGSLSGNTIYF,TGCGGGGGCAGCCTCTCTGGAAACACCATATATTTT
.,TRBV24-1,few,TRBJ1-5,CATSDFVDRPQHF,TGTGCCACCAGTGATTTTGTAGATCGCCCCCAGCATTTT
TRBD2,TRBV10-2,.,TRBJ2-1,CATGLAGGNNEQFF,TGCGCCACCGGACTAGCGGGGGGCAACAATGAGCAGTTCTTC
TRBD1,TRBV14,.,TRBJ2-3,CASSHRDRGQGTDTQYF,TGTGCCAGCAGCCACCGGGACAGGGGTCAAGGCACAGATACGCAGTATTTT
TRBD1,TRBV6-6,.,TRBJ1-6,CATQGGISYNSPLHF,TGTGCCACACAGGGGGGGATATCCTATAATTCACCCCTCCACTTT
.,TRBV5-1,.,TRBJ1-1,CASTRSGQGPENTEAFF,TGCGCCAGCACACGATCGGGCCAGGGCCCGGAAAACACTGAAGCTTTCTTT
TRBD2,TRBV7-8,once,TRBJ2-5,CASSLGLATETQYF,TGTGCCAGCAGCTTAGGACTAGCCACAGAGACCCAGTACTTC
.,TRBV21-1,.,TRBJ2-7,CASSKGVMESSYEQYF,TGTGCCAGCAGCAAAGGGGTGATGGAGAGCTCCTACGAGCAGTACTTC
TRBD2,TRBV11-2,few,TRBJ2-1,CASADSGGYEQFF,TGTGCCAGTGCGGATAGCGGGGGGTATGAGCAGTTCTTC
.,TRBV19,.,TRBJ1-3,CATSAGRDANTIYF,TGTGCCACCTCGGCCGGGAGGGACGCAAACACCATATATTTT
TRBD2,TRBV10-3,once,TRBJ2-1,CAIKASGGLEGEQFF,TGTGCCATCAAAGCTAGCGGGGGCCTGGAAGGTGAGCAGTTCTTC
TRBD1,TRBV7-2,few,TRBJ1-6,CASSFATPGQGSPLHF,TGTGCCAGCAGCTTCGCTACACCGGGACAGGGCTCACCCCTCCACTTT
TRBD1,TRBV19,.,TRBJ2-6,CASSMGTGISGANVLTF,TGTGCCAGTAGTATGGGGACAGGGATCTCTGGGGCCAACGTCCTGACTTTC
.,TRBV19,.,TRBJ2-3,CASSRQIGQYAQYF,TGTGCCAGTTCAAGACAGATCGGACAGTATGCGCAGTATTTT